This T cell receptor beta chain was recorded in a study of type 1 regulatory T cells. In its sample, this clonotype is medium-sized. J was trimmed by 5 bases and V by 2 bases; bases with no gene match: 11. CDR3 length: 17 residues. Germline-derived CDR1 and CDR2 are SEHNR and FQNEAQ (reference sequence). TCRdb used MiXCR to reprocess the reads, holding one entry per CDR3 protein. The repertoire consists of around 2,400 distinct CDR3 sequences, with approximately 6.4% occurring once and the leading ten covering roughly 2.2%. Sequencing used CD4+ T cells, either the whole sample or a sorted fraction (not recorded which). This sequence joins TRBV7-9 and TRBJ2-1; 8 bases are a match to TRBD1. The sequence came from a human donor in good health. The CDR3 loop reads CASSLIIGQGGNNEQFF. As DNA, the CDR3 is TGTGCCAGCAGCTTAATTATCGGACAGGGCGGGAACAATGAGCAGTTCTTC.